This TCR beta chain derives from a study of a mutant IDH1 vaccine in newly diagnosed glioma. Here immunoSEQ multiplex PCR was the method, and the copy in TCRdb shows in-frame clones only, minus some. The table has tens of thousands of clones, 84% seen once. As for time point: week 35, safety follow-up. Doses comprised 300 ug of mutant IDH1 20-mer peptide each, plus topical imiquimod. Concerning this clone: Its antigen is as yet unknown.

Per germline, CDR1 SGHTS and CDR2 YDEGEE. The ends were cut back, 1 base at V and 0 bases at J, with 8 bases in the middle. The CDR3 extends over 15 amino acids. The sample was PBMCs, taken from a glioma patient whose treatment included an IDH1 peptide vaccine. This TCR was recovered from a man aged 25 to 45 with glioma. V is TRBV5-8 and J is TRBJ2-1; maybe TRBD2 (5 bases). CDR3 nucleotides: TGTGCCAGCAGCTTGAGGGAGAGCTCCTACAATGAGCAGTTCTTC. Its protein product is CASSLRESSYNEQFF.